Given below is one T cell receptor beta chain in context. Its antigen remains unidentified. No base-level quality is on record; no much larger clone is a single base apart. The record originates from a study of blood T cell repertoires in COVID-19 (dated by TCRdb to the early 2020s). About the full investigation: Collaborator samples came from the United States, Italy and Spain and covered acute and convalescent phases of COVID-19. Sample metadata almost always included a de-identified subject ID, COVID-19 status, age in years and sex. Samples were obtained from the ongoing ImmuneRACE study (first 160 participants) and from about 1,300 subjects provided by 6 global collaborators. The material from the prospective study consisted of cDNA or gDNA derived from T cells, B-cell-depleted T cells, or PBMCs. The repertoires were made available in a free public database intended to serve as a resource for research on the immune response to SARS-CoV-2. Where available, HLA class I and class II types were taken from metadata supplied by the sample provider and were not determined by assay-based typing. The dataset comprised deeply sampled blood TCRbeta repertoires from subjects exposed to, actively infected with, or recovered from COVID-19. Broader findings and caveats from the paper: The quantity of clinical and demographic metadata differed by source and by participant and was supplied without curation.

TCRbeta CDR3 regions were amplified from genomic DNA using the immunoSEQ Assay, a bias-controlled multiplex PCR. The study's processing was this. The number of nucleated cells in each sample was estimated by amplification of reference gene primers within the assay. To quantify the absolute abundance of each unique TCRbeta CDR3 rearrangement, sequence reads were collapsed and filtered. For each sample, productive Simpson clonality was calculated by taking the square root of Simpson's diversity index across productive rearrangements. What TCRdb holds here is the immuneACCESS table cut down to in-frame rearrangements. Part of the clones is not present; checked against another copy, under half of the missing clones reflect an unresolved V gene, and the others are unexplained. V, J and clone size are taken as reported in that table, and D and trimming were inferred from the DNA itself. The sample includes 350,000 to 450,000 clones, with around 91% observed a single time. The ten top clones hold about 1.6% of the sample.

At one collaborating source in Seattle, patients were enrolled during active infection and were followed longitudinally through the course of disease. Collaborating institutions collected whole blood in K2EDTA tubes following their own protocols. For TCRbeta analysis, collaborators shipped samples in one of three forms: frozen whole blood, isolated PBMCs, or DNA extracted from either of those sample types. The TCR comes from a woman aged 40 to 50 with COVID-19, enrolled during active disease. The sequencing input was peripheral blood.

The DNA reads TGTGCCAGCAGGGCCGGGACAGCGTTCAATTCACCCCTCCACTTT. Translated, this gives CASRAGTAFNSPLHF. The V gene is TRBV2 and the J gene is TRBJ1-6; 7 central nucleotides agree with TRBD1. Its CDR3 holds 15 amino acids, cysteine through phenylalanine. The kept DNA is CDR3 alone, 45 bases in frame from the first base. V is trimmed back by 6 bases and J by 7 bases, and the junction contains 9 bases that no gene match accounts for. CDR1 and CDR2, looked up from the germline V gene, are SNHLY and FYNNEI.